This T cell receptor (beta chain) came from a study of blood T cell repertoires in COVID-19. Study context: Spain, Italy and the United States supplied samples that represented acute and convalescent COVID-19. PBMCs, B-cell-depleted T cells, or T cells provided the cDNA or gDNA that made up the material.

In the original workflow: The assay estimated nucleated cells by amplifying reference gene primers. Sequencing was performed with immunoSEQ multiplex PCR; in TCRdb, only in-frame clones are kept and a portion is missing. V, J and clone size are taken as reported in that table, and D and trimming were inferred from the DNA itself. The sample lists roughly 410,000 clones, around 87% occurring once. Enrolment of Seattle patients took place during active infection, and they were followed longitudinally. The CDR3 is 13 amino acids. Germline assignment: CDR1 MNHEY and CDR2 SVGEGT. Trimming removed 2 bases at V and 8 bases at J, with 12 bases between.

The J gene is TRBJ1-1, the V gene TRBV6-2 or TRBV6-3; D perhaps matches TRBD1 (6 bases). The sequence was collected from an older woman with COVID-19, enrolled during active disease. Sequenced input: peripheral blood. This CDR3 reads CASSYGTKFEAFF. The CDR3, as DNA: TGTGCCAGCAGTTACGGGACAAAATTCGAAGCTTTCTTT.